This entry describes one T cell receptor beta chain. As yet, its antigen is unknown. The data were obtained in a study of T cells in localized non-small cell lung cancer. The study, taken as a whole, reports: Density of T cells in blood, when higher, went with longer overall survival. Exceeding tumor, uninvolved adjacent lung had the highest T cell clonality. Appearing in adjacent lung were a median about 57 of the top 100 tumor clones. Sequence data derive from only one tumor region, so heterogeneity remains possible.

Profiling relied on immunoSEQ multiplex PCR, and the TCRdb table lists in-frame clones only, not all of them. The sample records 75,000 to 95,000 clones, roughly 89% being singletons. The sequenced sample was peripheral blood, obtained before any cancer treatment. The receptor's source is a man aged 40 to 75 with stage I squamous cell lung carcinoma.

CDR3 amino acids: CASSANARETQYF. CDR3 DNA: TGTGCCAGCAGTGCCAATGCTAGAGAGACCCAGTACTTC. This rearrangement joins TRBV6-1 to TRBJ2-5; D not resolved. V lost 4 bases and J lost 4, with 10 bases in between. The CDR3 covers 13 residues. Germline V gene data show CDR1 as MNHNS and CDR2 as SASEGT.